This record covers a single T cell receptor beta chain. This CDR3 is built from 15 residues. Germline V lookup: CDR1 SGHDT, CDR2 YYEEEE. V shed 1 base and J shed 5 bases, with 13 bases lying between them. The sample is drawn from a study of T cell changes during pregnancy in multiple sclerosis. The repertoire was sequenced with immunoSEQ multiplex PCR; TCRdb's copy has only in-frame clones and lacks some. The top ten clones hold 0.6% to 0.7% of a sample with tens of thousands of clones, less than 95% of them seen once. This TCR was sampled from a female donor in good health, enrolled as a control in a pregnancy study. This specimen was CD4+ T cells from peripheral blood mononuclear cells, taken in the third trimester of pregnancy. The chain has TRBV5-6 and TRBJ2-1; D perhaps matches TRBD2 (5 bases). As DNA, the CDR3 is TGTGCCAGCAGCTTGACTAAGCGGAGAAACAATGAGCAGTTCTTC. Translating gives CASSLTKRRNNEQFF.